This entry is about one T cell receptor (beta chain). This sample stems from a study of T cell clones after liver transplantation. Study summary: Third-party-reactive TCRbeta sequences from pre-transplant mixed lymphocyte reactions served as antigen-independent comparators.

This table comes from immunoSEQ multiplex PCR, and its TCRdb copy is limited to in-frame clones, with some not included. The sample consists of fewer than 65,000 clones, 70% to 75% of them appearing once. Trimming shortened V by 5 bases and J by 2 bases, and 9 bases separated the two germline ends. CDR1 and CDR2 (germline): SGHAT, FQDESV (reference sequence). This CDR3 spans 13 amino acids. The sample was CD4+ T cells from blood, taken at the 22-month timepoint. The chain is built from TRBV11-1 and TRBJ1-2, with D possibly matching TRBD1 (5 bases). The source of this sequence is a human patient who received a liver transplant. The graft donor may have given rise to some T cells. In nucleotides, the CDR3 is TGTGCCAGCAGCACAGACAGAAACTATGGCTACACCTTC. This translates into CASSTDRNYGYTF.